One T cell receptor beta chain is described in this entry. All donors were healthy HIV-negative adults lacking recent acute infections or vaccinations. Measured with immunoSEQ multiplex PCR; TCRdb has only the in-frame clones, and not every one. Of 2 million to 2.5 million clones listed, more than 90% are singletons. The record originates from a study of shared clonotypes between healthy human individuals. The V end lost 1 base, the J end lost 4 bases, and 5 bases lay between the germline ends. The CDR3 is 12 amino acids. Germline lookup yields CDR1 SQVTM and CDR2 ANQGSEA. The chain is built from TRBV29-1 and TRBJ2-4; D unclear. The clonotype originates from a man between 18 and 29 years old in good health. Sequenced sample: naive CD4+ T cells sorted from blood. The subset here: CD45RA+ positively selected. The CDR3 DNA is TGCAGCGTTGAAGTCCGAAAAAACATTCAGTACTTC. Protein: CSVEVRKNIQYF. Full variable domain (outside the CDR3, taken from reference TRBV29-1 and TRBJ2-4): SAVISQKPSRDICQRGTSLTIQCQVDSQVTMMFWYRQQPGQSLTLIATANQGSEATYESGFVIDKFPISRPNLTFSTLTVSNMSPEDSSIYLCSVEVRKNIQYFGAGTRLSVL.